This TCR beta chain was captured by sequencing in a study of shared clonotypes between healthy human individuals. On this clone itself: What it recognizes is unknown.

The assay used deep level. Per the authors' pipeline: Junction-only sequences produced by ImmunoSEQ had no quality scores, so filtering differed. Profiling relied on immunoSEQ multiplex PCR, and the TCRdb table lists in-frame clones only, not all of them. Clonal size and the V and J genes are those of that table, whereas D and trimming came from the DNA. The sample includes 450,000 to 500,000 clones, about 78% of them seen just once. The CDR3 extends over 10 amino acids. The V end lost 7 bases, the J end lost 7 bases, and 10 bases lay between the germline ends. Germline V lookup: CDR1 SQVTM, CDR2 ANQGSEA. Study-level points and caveats: Only blood was sampled; tissue repertoires likely differ. It was the few donors that limited the genetic and exposure-history diversity represented.

The source material was PBMCs. The rearrangement uses TRBV29-1 and TRBJ1-2; D gene unclear. The TCR sequence derives from a middle-aged woman in good health. Some clones in this sample may be carry-over from other donors' samples. CDR3 residues: CSAEEFGYTF. In DNA form, the CDR3 reads TGCAGCGCCGAAGAGTTTGGCTACACCTTC.